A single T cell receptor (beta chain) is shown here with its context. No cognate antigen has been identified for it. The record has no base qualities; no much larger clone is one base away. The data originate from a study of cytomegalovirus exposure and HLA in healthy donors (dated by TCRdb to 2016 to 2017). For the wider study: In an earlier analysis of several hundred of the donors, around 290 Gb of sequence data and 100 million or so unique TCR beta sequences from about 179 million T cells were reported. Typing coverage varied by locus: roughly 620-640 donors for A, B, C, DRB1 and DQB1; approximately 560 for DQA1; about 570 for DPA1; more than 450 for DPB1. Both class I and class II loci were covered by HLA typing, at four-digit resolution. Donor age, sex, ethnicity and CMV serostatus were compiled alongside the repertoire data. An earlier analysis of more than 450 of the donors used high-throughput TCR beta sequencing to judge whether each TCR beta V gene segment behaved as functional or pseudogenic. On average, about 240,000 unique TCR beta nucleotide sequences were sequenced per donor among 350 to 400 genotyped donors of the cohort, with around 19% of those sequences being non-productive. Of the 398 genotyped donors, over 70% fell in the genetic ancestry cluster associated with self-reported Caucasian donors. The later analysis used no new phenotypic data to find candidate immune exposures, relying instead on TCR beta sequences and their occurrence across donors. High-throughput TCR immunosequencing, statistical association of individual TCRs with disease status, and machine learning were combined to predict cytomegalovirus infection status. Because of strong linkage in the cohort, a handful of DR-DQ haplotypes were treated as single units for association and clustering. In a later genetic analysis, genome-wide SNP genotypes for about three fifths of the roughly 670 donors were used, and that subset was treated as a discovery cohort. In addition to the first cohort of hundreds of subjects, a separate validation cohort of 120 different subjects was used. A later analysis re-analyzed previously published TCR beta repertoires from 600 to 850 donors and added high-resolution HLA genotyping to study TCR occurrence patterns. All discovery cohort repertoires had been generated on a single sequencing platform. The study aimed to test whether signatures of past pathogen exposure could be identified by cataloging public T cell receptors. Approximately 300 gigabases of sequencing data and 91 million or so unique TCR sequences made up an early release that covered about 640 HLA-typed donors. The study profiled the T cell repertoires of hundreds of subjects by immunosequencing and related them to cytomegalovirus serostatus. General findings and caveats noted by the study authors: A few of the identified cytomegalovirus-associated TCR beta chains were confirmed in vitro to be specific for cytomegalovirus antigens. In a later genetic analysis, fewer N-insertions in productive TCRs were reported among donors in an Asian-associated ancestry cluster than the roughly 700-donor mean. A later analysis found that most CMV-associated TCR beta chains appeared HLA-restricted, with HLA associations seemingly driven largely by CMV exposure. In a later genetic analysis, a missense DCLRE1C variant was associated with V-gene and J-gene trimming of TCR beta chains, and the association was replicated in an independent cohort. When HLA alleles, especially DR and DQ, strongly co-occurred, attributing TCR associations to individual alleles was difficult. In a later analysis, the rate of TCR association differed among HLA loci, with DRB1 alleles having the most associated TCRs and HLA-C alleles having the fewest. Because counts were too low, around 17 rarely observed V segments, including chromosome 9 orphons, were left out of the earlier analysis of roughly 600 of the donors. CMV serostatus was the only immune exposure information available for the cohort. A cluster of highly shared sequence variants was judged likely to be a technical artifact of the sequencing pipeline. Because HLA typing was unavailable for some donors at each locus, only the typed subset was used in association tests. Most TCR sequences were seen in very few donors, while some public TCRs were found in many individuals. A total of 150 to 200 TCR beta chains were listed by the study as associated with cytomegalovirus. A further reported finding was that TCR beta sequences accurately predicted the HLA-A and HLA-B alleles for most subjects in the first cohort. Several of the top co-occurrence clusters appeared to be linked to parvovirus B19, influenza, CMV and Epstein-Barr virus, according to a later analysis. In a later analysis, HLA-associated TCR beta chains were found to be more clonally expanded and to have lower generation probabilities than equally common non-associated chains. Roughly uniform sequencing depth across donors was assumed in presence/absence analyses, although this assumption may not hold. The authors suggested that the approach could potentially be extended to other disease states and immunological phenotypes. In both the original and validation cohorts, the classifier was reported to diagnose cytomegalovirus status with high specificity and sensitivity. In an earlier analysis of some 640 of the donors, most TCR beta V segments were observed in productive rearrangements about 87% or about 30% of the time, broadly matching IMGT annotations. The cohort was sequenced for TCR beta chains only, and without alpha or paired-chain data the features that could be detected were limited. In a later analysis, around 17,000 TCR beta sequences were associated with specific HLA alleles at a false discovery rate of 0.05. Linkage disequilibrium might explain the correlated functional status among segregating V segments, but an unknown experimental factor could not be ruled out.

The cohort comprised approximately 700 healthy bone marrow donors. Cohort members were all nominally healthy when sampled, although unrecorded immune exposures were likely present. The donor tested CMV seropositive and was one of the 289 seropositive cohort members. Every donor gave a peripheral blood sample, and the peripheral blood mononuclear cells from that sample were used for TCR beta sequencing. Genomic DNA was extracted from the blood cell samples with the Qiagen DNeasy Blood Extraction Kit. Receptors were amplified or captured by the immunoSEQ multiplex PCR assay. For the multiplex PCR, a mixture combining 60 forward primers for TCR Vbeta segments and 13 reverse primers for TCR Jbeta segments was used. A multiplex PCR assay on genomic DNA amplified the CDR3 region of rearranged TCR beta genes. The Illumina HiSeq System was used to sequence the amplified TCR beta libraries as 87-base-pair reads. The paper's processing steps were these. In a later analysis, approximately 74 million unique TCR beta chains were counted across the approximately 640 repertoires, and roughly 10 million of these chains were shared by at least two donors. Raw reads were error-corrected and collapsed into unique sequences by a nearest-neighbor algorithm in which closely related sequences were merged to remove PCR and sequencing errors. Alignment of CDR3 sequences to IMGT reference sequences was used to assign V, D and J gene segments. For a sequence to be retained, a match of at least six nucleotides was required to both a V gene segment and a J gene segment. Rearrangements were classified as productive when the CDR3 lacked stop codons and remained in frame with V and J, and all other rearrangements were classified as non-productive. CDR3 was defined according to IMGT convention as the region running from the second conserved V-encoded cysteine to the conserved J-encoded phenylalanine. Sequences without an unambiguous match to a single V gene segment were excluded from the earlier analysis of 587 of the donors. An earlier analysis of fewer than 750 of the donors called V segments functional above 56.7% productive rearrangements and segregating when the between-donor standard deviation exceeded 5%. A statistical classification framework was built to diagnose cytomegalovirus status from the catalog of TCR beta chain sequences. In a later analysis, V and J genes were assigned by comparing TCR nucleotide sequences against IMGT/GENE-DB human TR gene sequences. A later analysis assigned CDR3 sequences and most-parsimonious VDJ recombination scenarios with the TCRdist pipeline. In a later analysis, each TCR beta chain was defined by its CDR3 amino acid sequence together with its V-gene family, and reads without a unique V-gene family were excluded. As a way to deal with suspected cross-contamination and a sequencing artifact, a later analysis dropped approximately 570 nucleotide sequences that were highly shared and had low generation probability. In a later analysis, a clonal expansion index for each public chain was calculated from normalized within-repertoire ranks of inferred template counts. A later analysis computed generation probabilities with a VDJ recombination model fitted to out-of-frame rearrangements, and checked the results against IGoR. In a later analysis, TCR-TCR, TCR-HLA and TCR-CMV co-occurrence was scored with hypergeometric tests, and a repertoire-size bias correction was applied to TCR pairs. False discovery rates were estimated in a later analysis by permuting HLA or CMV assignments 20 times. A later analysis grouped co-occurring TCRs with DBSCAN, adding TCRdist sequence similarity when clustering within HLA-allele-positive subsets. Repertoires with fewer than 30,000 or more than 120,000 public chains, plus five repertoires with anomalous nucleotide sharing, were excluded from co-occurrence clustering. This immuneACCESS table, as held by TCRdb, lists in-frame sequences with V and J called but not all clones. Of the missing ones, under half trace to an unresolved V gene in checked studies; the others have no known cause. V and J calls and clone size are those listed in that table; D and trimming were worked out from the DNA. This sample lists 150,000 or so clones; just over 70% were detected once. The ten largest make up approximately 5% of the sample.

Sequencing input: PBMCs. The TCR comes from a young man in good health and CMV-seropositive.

CDR3 protein: CASSPGLSGGPSSTDTQYF. The bases read TGCGCCAGCAGCCCCGGACTAAGCGGGGGGCCGTCTAGCACAGATACGCAGTATTTT. The chain links TRBV5-1 with TRBJ2-3; 9 middle bases align to TRBD2. From the cysteine through the phenylalanine, the CDR3 covers 19 amino acids. The entry retains the CDR3 DNA only, 57 bases that are in frame from base 1. V loses 4 bases at its end and J loses 0 bases; junction bases beyond the gene matches: 15. Sequences SGHRS (CDR1) and YFSETQ (CDR2) are obtained from the germline V gene.